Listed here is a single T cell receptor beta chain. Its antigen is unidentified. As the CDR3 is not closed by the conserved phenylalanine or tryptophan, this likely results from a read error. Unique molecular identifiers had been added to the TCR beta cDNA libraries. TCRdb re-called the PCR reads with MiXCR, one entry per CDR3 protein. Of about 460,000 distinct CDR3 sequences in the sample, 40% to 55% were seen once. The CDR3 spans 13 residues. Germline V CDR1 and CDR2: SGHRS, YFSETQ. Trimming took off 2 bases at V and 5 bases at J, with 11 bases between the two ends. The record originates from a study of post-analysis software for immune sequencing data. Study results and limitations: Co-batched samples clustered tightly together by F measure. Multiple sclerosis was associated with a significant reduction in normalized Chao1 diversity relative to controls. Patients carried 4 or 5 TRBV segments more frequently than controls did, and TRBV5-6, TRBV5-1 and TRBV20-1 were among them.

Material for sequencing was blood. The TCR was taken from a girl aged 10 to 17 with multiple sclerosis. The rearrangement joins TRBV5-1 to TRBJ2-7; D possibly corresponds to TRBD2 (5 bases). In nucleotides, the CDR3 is TGCGCCAGCAGCTTTTCCGCGGGTAACGAGCAGTACTCC. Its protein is CASSFSAGNEQYS.